This passage covers 27 T cell receptor beta chains from one sample sequenced in a study of tumor-infiltrating lymphocytes in localized non-small cell lung cancer. Assay used: immunoSEQ multiplex PCR; TCRdb lists only in-frame clones, some missing. The sample includes about 15,000 clones, approximately 70% of them seen just once. Material for sequencing was lung tumor tissue. The receptors come from a human donor with non-small cell lung cancer.

CDR3 in DNA: TGTGCCAGCAGCCAAGGTACAGGGATGAGCACTGAAGCTTTCTTT. Its translation: CASSQGTGMSTEAFF. This rearrangement joins TRBV4-2 to TRBJ1-1; weak D call: TRBD1 (6 bases). Trimming shortened V by 1 base and J by 4 bases, and 13 bases separated the two germline ends. The CDR3 is made up of 15 amino acids. Germline V gives CDR1 LGHNA, CDR2 YNFKEQ.

The chain recombines TRBV18 with TRBJ2-3; unclear D gene. CDR3 length equals 14 residues. Germline CDR1 and CDR2: KGHSH and LQKENI. V gave up 2 bases and J gave up 3 bases, with 9 bases separating them. The CDR3 sequence is CASSPGMRTDTQYF. The CDR3 nucleotides are TGTGCCAGCTCACCAGGGATGAGGACAGATACGCAGTATTTT.

The chain recombines TRBV11-2 with TRBJ2-5; 11 positions match TRBD2. The CDR3 loop spans 15 amino acids. Trimming removed 1 base from V and 2 bases from J; junction bases left unmatched: 0. CDR1 SGHAT and CDR2 FQNNGV come from the germline V gene. The chain's CDR3 is CASSLGTSGQETQYF. Written as DNA, the CDR3 is TGTGCCAGCAGCTTAGGGACTAGCGGGCAAGAGACCCAGTACTTC. Combining the CDR3 with reference TRBV11-2 and TRBJ2-5 gives the whole variable domain EAGVAQSPRYKIIEKRQSVAFWCNPISGHATLYWYQQILGQGPKLLIQFQNNGVVDDSQLPKDRFSAERLKGVDSTLKIQPAKLEDSAVYLCASSLGTSGQETQYFGPGTRLLVL.

The gene calls are TRBV7-8 and TRBJ1-2; possibly TRBD1 for D (5 bases). Trimming removed 1 base from V and 7 bases from J, with 10 bases in between. Germline V gives CDR1 SGHVS, CDR2 FQNEAQ. The CDR3 loop spans 13 amino acids. CDR3 nucleotide sequence: TGTGCCAGCAGCTTAGTTGGGGGAGGTGGCTACACCTTC. This sequence encodes CASSLVGGGGYTF.

V is TRBV6-5 and J is TRBJ1-1, with unresolved D. The CDR3 contains 13 residues. In germline, CDR1 is MNHEY, CDR2 SVGAGI. With 9 bases removed from V and 1 base from J, the gap between germline ends came to 12 bases. The CDR3 protein is CASTKVRNTEAFF. The CDR3 DNA follows: TGTGCCAGTACGAAAGTAAGGAACACTGAAGCTTTCTTT.

The V gene is TRBV6-5, the J gene TRBJ2-1; no clear D. The germline gives CDR1 MNHEY, CDR2 SVGAGI. Trimming left V 2 bases short and J 4 bases short, with 9 bases between. The length of the CDR3 is 14 residues. The CDR3 loop reads CASSYRSIYNEQFF. CDR3 DNA: TGTGCCAGCAGTTACCGGTCGATATACAATGAGCAGTTCTTC.

The chain couples TRBV27 to TRBJ1-5; D gene ambiguous. The CDR3 covers 12 residues. The V gene lost 6 bases and the J gene lost 5 bases, with 8 bases spanning the gap. Per germline, CDR1 MNHEY and CDR2 SMNVEV (reference sequence). The CDR3 nucleotides read TGTGCCAGCAGAAGACAAGATCAGCCCCAGCATTTT. It is translated as CASRRQDQPQHF.

CDR3 region: CASSQLAGGHNEQFF. The CDR3 region has the DNA TGTGCCAGCAGTCAACTAGCGGGAGGACACAATGAGCAGTTCTTC. The V gene is TRBV2, the J gene TRBJ2-1; 12 nucleotides agree with TRBD2. After removal of 5 bases from V and 5 bases from J, the junction contained 4 bases not matched to a gene. CDR1 is SNHLY and CDR2 is FYNNEI in the germline V gene. The CDR3 runs to 15 residues.

The chain is built from TRBV28 and TRBJ1-5; unclear D gene. V lost 3 bases and J lost 15, with 21 bases in between. The CDR3 extends over 14 amino acids. The germline CDR1 and CDR2 sequences are MDHEN and SYDVKM. In nucleotides, the CDR3 is TGTGCCAGCAGTTTGAGAGTGGAAAGGGCAGAAGGGCATTTT. It specifies CASSLRVERAEGHF.

Only a few counts were recorded for this clone. The chain couples TRBV7-2 to TRBJ2-7, with 11 bases that match TRBD2. Germline V CDR1 and CDR2: SGHTA, FQGNSA. The CDR3 consists of 14 residues. Trimming removed 4 bases from V and 4 bases from J; junction bases left unmatched: 3. This CDR3 is CASSSGLAVYEQYF. The CDR3 nucleotides read TGTGCCAGCAGCTCGGGACTAGCGGTGTACGAGCAGTACTTC.

This CDR3 is CASSSRGIRDEKLFF. CDR3 in DNA: TGTGCCAGCAGCTCAAGGGGGATTAGAGATGAAAAACTGTTTTTT. V gene TRBV11-2 combines with J gene TRBJ1-4; D is perhaps TRBD1 (6 bases). Per the germline V gene, CDR1 is SGHAT and CDR2 is FQNNGV. CDR3 length: 15 residues. The V end was cut by 4 bases, the J end by 6 bases, with 15 bases between.

The gene calls are TRBV4-2 and TRBJ2-3; 13 nucleotides agree with TRBD2. The CDR3 runs to 18 residues. Germline V gives CDR1 LGHNA, CDR2 YNFKEQ. J gave up 6 bases and V 2 bases, and 11 bases lay outside the gene matches. CDR3 nucleotide sequence: TGTGCCAGCAGCCAAACTCGGACTAGCGGGAGTCGGGTGGATACGCAGTATTTT. Translated, it gives CASSQTRTSGSRVDTQYF.

This clone was counted a single time. The V gene is TRBV5-1, the J gene TRBJ2-7; 7 nucleotides align to TRBD1. Germline V gene sequence: CDR1 SGHRS, CDR2 YFSETQ. With 0 bases clipped from V and 0 bases from J, the junction kept 9 bases outside the gene matches. There are 17 residues in the CDR3. The CDR3 region has the DNA TGCGCCAGCAGCTTGGAGTCCCGACAGGGCTTCTCCTACGAGCAGTACTTC. Amino acid sequence: CASSLESRQGFSYEQYF.

By proportion, this clone is medium-sized. Other DNA sequences in the sample encode the same CDR3. The rearrangement links TRBV7-2 to TRBJ1-1; tentatively, D is TRBD1 (5 bases). Per germline, CDR1 SGHTA and CDR2 FQGNSA. Between the trimmed V and J ends, which lost 1 base and 1 base, there was a span of 10 bases. The CDR3 length is 15 residues. CDR3 bases: TGTGCCAGCAGCTTAGTTCGACAGCGGAACACTGAAGCTTTCTTT. Protein product: CASSLVRQRNTEAFF.

The rearrangement links TRBV5-5 to TRBJ1-3; D not certain. Germline V gene data show CDR1 as SGHKS and CDR2 as YYEKEE (reference sequence). This CDR3 comprises 14 residues. V lost 2 bases, J lost 0 bases, and 6 bases lay in between. CDR3 loop: CASSFTYSGNTIYF. DNA of the CDR3: TGTGCCAGCAGCTTCACCTACTCTGGAAACACCATATATTTT. The full variable domain, with the rest looked up from reference TRBV5-5 and TRBJ1-3, is DAGVTQSPTHLIKTRGQQVTLRCSPISGHKSVSWYQQVLGQGPQFIFQYYEKEERGRGNFPDRFSARQFPNYSSELNVNALLLGDSALYLCASSFTYSGNTIYFGEGSWLTVV.

This chain joins TRBV7-9 and TRBJ1-2, with a tentative D call TRBD1 (6 bases). The V end lost 5 bases, the J end lost 4 bases, and 20 bases lay between the germline ends. CDR3 size: 16 residues. CDR1 is SEHNR, CDR2 FQNEAQ, per germline (reference sequence). The CDR3 protein is CASSERNRVLGYGYTF. The CDR3, as DNA: TGTGCCAGCAGCGAGAGAAACAGGGTCTTGGGCTATGGCTACACCTTC.

The rearrangement links TRBV5-1 to TRBJ2-3, with 7 nucleotides matching TRBD2. The CDR3 runs 15 residues. Germline lookup yields CDR1 SGHRS and CDR2 YFSETQ. V shed 0 bases, J shed 2 bases, and the junction held 3 bases outside the gene matches. Here the CDR3 reads CASSLDGRPTDTQYF. CDR3 nucleotides: TGCGCCAGCAGCTTGGACGGGAGGCCCACAGATACGCAGTATTTT. Filled out from reference TRBV5-1 and TRBJ2-3, the complete variable domain reads KAGVTQTPRYLIKTRGQQVTLSCSPISGHRSVSWYQQTPGQGLQFLFEYFSETQRNKGNFPGRFSGRQFSNSRSEMNVSTLELGDSALYLCASSLDGRPTDTQYFGPGTRLTVL.

This clone was detected a few times. CDR3 amino acids: CASSLEGGGTPQHF. CDR3 nucleotides: TGTGCCAGCAGCTTAGAGGGGGGAGGGACGCCCCAGCATTTT. V gene TRBV7-2 combines with J gene TRBJ1-5; D possibly corresponds to TRBD1 (6 bases). CDR1 SGHTA and CDR2 FQGNSA come from the germline V gene. V was trimmed by 1 base and J by 9 bases, leaving 13 bases between them. CDR3 size: 14 residues.

CDR3 sequence: CAISDGGGETQYF. CDR3 coding DNA: TGTGCCATCAGTGACGGGGGAGGAGAGACCCAGTACTTC. The chain couples TRBV10-3 to TRBJ2-5; tentative D call: TRBD2 (6 bases). There are 13 residues in the CDR3. CDR1 is ENHRY and CDR2 is SYGVKD in the germline V gene. V shed 3 bases and J shed 4 bases, with 9 bases lying between them.

The V gene is TRBV9, the J gene TRBJ2-1, with TRBD2 matching over 14 bases. V lost 4 bases, J lost 6 bases, and 9 bases stayed unmatched. Germline CDR1 SGDLS, CDR2 YYNGEE. The CDR3 sequence is 17 residues long. CDR3 nucleotide sequence: TGTGCCAGCAGCCCCCTGGGACTAGCGGGAGAGGGCAATGAGCAGTTCTTC. Translated, it gives CASSPLGLAGEGNEQFF.

This chain connects TRBV19 to TRBJ1-4; D perhaps matches TRBD1 (5 bases). From germline, CDR1 is LNHDA and CDR2 SQIVND (reference sequence). The V end lost 3 bases, the J end lost 5 bases, and 10 bases lay between the germline ends. CDR3 length: 14 amino acids. The chain's CDR3 is CASSIGDSNEKLFF. The CDR3, as DNA: TGTGCCAGTAGTATCGGAGACAGCAATGAAAAACTGTTTTTT.

This clone appeared once. V usage is TRBV19 and J usage is TRBJ2-2; D possibly corresponds to TRBD1 (5 bases). Trimming took off 6 bases at V and 2 bases at J, with 16 bases between the two ends. From germline, CDR1 is LNHDA and CDR2 SQIVND (reference sequence). The CDR3 spans 16 residues. CDR3 region: CASSFLRVPNTGELFF. The CDR3 region has the DNA TGTGCCAGTAGCTTCCTCAGGGTCCCTAACACCGGGGAGCTGTTTTTT.

Comments on this clone: Other DNA sequences in the same sample also yield this CDR3. The chain links TRBV7-9 to TRBJ2-1; D call uncertain. Germline CDR1 reads SEHNR; CDR2 reads FQNEAQ (reference sequence). The CDR3 spans 11 residues. Trimming stripped 1 base from V and 6 bases from J, with 1 base between. CDR3 sequence: CASSLGNEQFF. The CDR3 nucleotides read TGTGCCAGCAGCTTAGGCAATGAGCAGTTCTTC.

The chain is built from TRBV30 and TRBJ1-1, with a tentative D call TRBD1 (5 bases). Per the germline V gene, CDR1 is GTSNPN and CDR2 is SVGIG (reference sequence). CDR3 length: 15 residues. Trimming removed 8 bases from V and 5 bases from J, with 24 bases in between. CDR3 coding DNA: TGTGCCCGGATACCTTTGAGAGGGGAGGGGACTGAAGCTTTCTTT. It is translated as CARIPLRGEGTEAFF. Variable domain in full (rest from reference TRBV30 and TRBJ1-1): SQTIHQWPATLVQPVGSPLSLECTVEGTSNPNLYWYRQAAGRGLQLLFYSVGIGQISSEVPQNLSASRPQDRQFILSSKKLLLSDSGFYLCARIPLRGEGTEAFFGQGTRLTVV.

V usage is TRBV5-1 and J usage is TRBJ1-4; the D is unclear. The V gene lost 4 bases and the J gene lost 0 bases, with 10 bases spanning the gap. This CDR3 contains 15 residues. Germline V gene lookup returns CDR1 SGHRS and CDR2 YFSETQ. CDR3 loop: CASSRSGTTNEKLFF. The CDR3 DNA reads as TGCGCCAGCAGCCGGAGCGGTACAACTAATGAAAAACTGTTTTTT.

This clone was seen only a few times. The genes are TRBV5-1 and TRBJ2-7; TRBD1 matches at 7 bases. V trimming: 0 bases; J trimming: 6 bases; junction bases outside the gene matches: 3. The CDR3 is 13 residues long. Germline CDR1 and CDR2: SGHRS and YFSETQ. CDR3: CASSLGQGLEQYF. The CDR3 nucleotides read TGCGCCAGCAGCTTGGGACAGGGTCTCGAGCAGTACTTC.

The chain links TRBV10-3 to TRBJ2-1; D is perhaps TRBD1 (6 bases). The V gene's germline CDR1 is ENHRY and CDR2 SYGVKD. The CDR3 sequence is 17 residues long. V was trimmed by 6 bases and J by 8 bases, leaving 26 bases between them. The CDR3 loop reads CAISADRLGGLGYEQFF. The CDR3 DNA reads as TGTGCCATCAGCGCCGACAGGTTGGGCGGGCTGGGGTATGAGCAGTTCTTC.